This T cell receptor beta chain was retrieved from a study of Graves' ophthalmopathy and Graves' hyperthyroidism. Background on the study: Hyperthyroidism was considered stable when no ophthalmopathy appeared within 18 months of follow-up. Study-level points and caveats: Most expanded clonotypes from thyroid (those above 0.001 frequency) were also found in blood.

RNA served as the template for amplifying TCR beta CDR3 regions. RT-PCR in the first round used HTBI primers; a second-round multiplex PCR followed. Using its own MiXCR run on the multiplex PCR reads, TCRdb lists one record per CDR3 protein. Here the sample spans about 1.2 million distinct CDR3 sequences, around a third being singletons. V dropped 6 bases and J dropped 6 bases, with 15 bases sitting between them. The CDR3 contains 13 residues. People with hyperthyroidism were aged 18 to 65 and newly diagnosed, under 2 months' duration. Other autoimmune diseases, uncontrolled infections, pregnancy or lactation ruled patients out of participation. This clonotype appeared many times. Its antigen is unknown.

The sequencing input was peripheral blood or thyroid tissue (not recorded which). The chain couples TRBV12-3 or TRBV12-4 to TRBJ2-7; weak D call: TRBD2 (5 bases). The origin of this receptor is an adult man with Graves' hyperthyroidism. As DNA, the CDR3 is TGTGCCAGCAGCCCGGGGAGCGCTACCGAGCAGTACTTC. Its protein is CASSPGSATEQYF.